Below, 32 T cell receptor beta chains from the same sample are listed, as sequenced in a study of T cells in Graves' hyperthyroidism and ophthalmopathy. TCR beta CDR3 regions were amplified from RNA. The TCR CDR3 first-round RT-PCR relied on the HTBI primer set. TCRdb reprocessed the multiplex PCR reads via MiXCR and lists one record per CDR3 protein. The profile shows 660,000 or so distinct CDR3 sequences, 20% to 25% of them singletons. Material: blood. Every receptor here comes from a young man with Graves' ophthalmopathy.

V usage is TRBV4-1 and J usage is TRBJ1-5, with 8 nucleotides matching TRBD1. The CDR3 extends over 16 amino acids. Germline V lookup: CDR1 MGHRA, CDR2 YSYEKL. The ends lost 4 bases at V and 7 bases at J; junction bases unmatched: 12. CDR3 amino acids: CASSLGFGQGGQPQHF. CDR3 bases: TGCGCCAGCAGCCTGGGGTTTGGACAGGGCGGGCAGCCCCAGCATTTT.

This clonotype turned up a few times. The rearrangement uses TRBV28 and TRBJ2-7; tentative D call: TRBD2 (6 bases). The CDR3 length is 14 residues. CDR1 is MDHEN, CDR2 SYDVKM, per germline. The V end lost 6 bases, the J end lost 2 bases, and 14 bases lay between the germline ends. As DNA, the CDR3 is TGTGCCAGCAGCGGAGGGTGGGCGGCCTACGAGCAGTACTTC. It codes for CASSGGWAAYEQYF.

The chain links TRBV28 to TRBJ1-2; D unclear. Germline assignment: CDR1 MDHEN and CDR2 SYDVKM. This CDR3 contains 12 residues. Trimming shortened V by 3 bases and J by 8 bases, and 10 bases separated the two germline ends. DNA for the CDR3: TGTGCCAGCAGTTTGGTCCCCGGAGGCTACACCTTC. Its protein product is CASSLVPGGYTF.

V usage is TRBV5-1 and J usage is TRBJ2-3; 9 bases fit TRBD1. V shed 5 bases, J shed 2 bases, and the junction held 9 bases outside the gene matches. Germline V gives CDR1 SGHRS, CDR2 YFSETQ. The CDR3 is 16 amino acids. Here the CDR3 DNA reads TGCGCCAGCAGTTTTGGGGGGACAGGGTCCACAGATACGCAGTATTTT. Translation: CASSFGGTGSTDTQYF.

This chain links TRBV24-1 with TRBJ1-5, with 8 bases identical to TRBD1. This CDR3 has 12 amino acids. CDR1 KGHDR and CDR2 SFDVKD come from the germline V gene. J gave up 16 bases and V 4 bases, and 8 bases lay outside the gene matches. The chain's CDR3 is CATSESGTGLHF. CDR3 in DNA: TGTGCCACCAGTGAGTCCGGGACAGGACTTCATTTT.

This clonotype was picked up a small number of times. The V gene is TRBV6-1, the J gene TRBJ2-2; D may match TRBD1 or TRBD2 (5 bases each). Germline-derived CDR1 and CDR2 are MNHNS and SASEGT. V lost 6 bases to trimming and J lost 6 bases, with 11 bases between them. The CDR3 has 13 residues. The CDR3 bases are TGTGCCAGCAGCCAGGGACGGCCCGGGGAGCTGTTTTTT. It encodes CASSQGRPGELFF.

V gene TRBV11-2 combines with J gene TRBJ1-4; 8 bases are shared with TRBD1. The trim removed 5 bases at V and 6 bases at J, leaving 5 bases unmatched. CDR3 length: 14 residues. Germline assignment: CDR1 SGHAT and CDR2 FQNNGV. The CDR3 nucleotides read TGTGCCAGCAGCCACAGGGGGGAGGATGAAAAACTGTTTTTT. Translating gives CASSHRGEDEKLFF.

V and J are TRBV9 and TRBJ2-7, with TRBD2 matching 10 bases. This CDR3 has 13 amino acids. V was pared by 0 bases and J by 7 bases, with 1 base of the junction left unmatched. The germline V gene has CDR1 SGDLS and CDR2 YYNGEE. CDR3 in DNA: TGTGCCAGCAGCGTAGAACTAGCGGGGGAGCAGTACTTC. The encoded protein is CASSVELAGEQYF.

The chain recombines TRBV5-5 with TRBJ2-5, with 7 bases matching TRBD2. The CDR3 consists of 15 residues. Trimming removed 3 bases from V and 5 bases from J; junction bases left unmatched: 10. Germline CDR1 SGHKS, CDR2 YYEKEE (reference sequence). CDR3 DNA: TGTGCCAGCAGCTCCCCCCGGACTAGTATTGAGACCCAGTACTTC. Its translation is CASSSPRTSIETQYF. Full variable domain (missing parts from reference TRBV5-5 and TRBJ2-5): DAGVTQSPTHLIKTRGQQVTLRCSPISGHKSVSWYQQVLGQGPQFIFQYYEKEERGRGNFPDRFSARQFPNYSSELNVNALLLGDSALYLCASSSPRTSIETQYFGPGTRLLVL.

This sequence joins TRBV20-1 and TRBJ1-5; possibly TRBD1 for D (6 bases). From germline, CDR1 is DFQATT and CDR2 SNEGSKA (reference sequence). Trimming cost V 1 base and J 6 bases, with 13 bases left between them. The CDR3 sequence is 14 residues long. The CDR3 DNA reads TGCAGTGCTAGAGCACTTAGGGGGAGTCAGCCCCAGCATTTT. It yields the protein CSARALRGSQPQHF.

This clonotype was observed many times. V is TRBV20-1 and J is TRBJ1-1, with TRBD1 matching over 9 bases. There are 15 residues in the CDR3. The V segment lost 6 bases and the J segment 3 bases; nucleotides outside the gene matches: 11. From germline, CDR1 is DFQATT and CDR2 SNEGSKA (reference sequence). The CDR3 region is CSASGVQGADTEAFF. In DNA, the CDR3 is TGCAGTGCCTCAGGGGTACAGGGGGCGGACACTGAAGCTTTCTTT.

This clonotype occurred many times. V is TRBV7-2 and J is TRBJ2-2, with 8 bases lining up with TRBD2. This CDR3 region has 16 residues. The junction had 8 bases not matched to a gene; V was cut back by 5 bases and J by 3 bases. The germline V gene has CDR1 SGHTA and CDR2 FQGNSA. The CDR3 DNA reads TGTGCCAGCAGCATAAGCGGGAGAGTCCACACCGGGGAGCTGTTTTTT. It yields the protein CASSISGRVHTGELFF.

The chain is built from TRBV2 and TRBJ2-7; 9 bases fit TRBD1. The V segment lost 0 bases and the J segment 6 bases; nucleotides outside the gene matches: 12. The V gene's germline CDR1 is SNHLY and CDR2 FYNNEI. The CDR3 sequence is 17 residues long. The DNA of the CDR3 is TGTGCCAGCAGTGAAGCGCACAGGGGGCCCCTGTCTGGCGAGCAGTACTTC. It translates to CASSEAHRGPLSGEQYF.

This clonotype was seen a few times. This chain links TRBV4-1 with TRBJ1-1; D gene unclear. The CDR3 is made up of 15 amino acids. With 0 bases removed from V and 1 base from J, the gap between germline ends came to 9 bases. Germline V gene sequence: CDR1 MGHRA, CDR2 YSYEKL. The CDR3 sequence is CASSQDVQTNTEAFF. CDR3 DNA sequence: TGCGCCAGCAGCCAAGATGTACAGACGAACACTGAAGCTTTCTTT.

The chain recombines TRBV20-1 with TRBJ2-7; D gene unclear. Germline V CDR1 and CDR2: DFQATT, SNEGSKA (reference sequence). This CDR3 spans 13 amino acids. V lost 0 bases and J 0 bases, leaving 6 bases between the germline ends. Here the CDR3 reads CSARDGNSYEQYF. DNA for the CDR3: TGCAGTGCTAGAGACGGAAACTCCTACGAGCAGTACTTC.

There are a few counts of this clonotype. The chain employs TRBV28 and TRBJ1-6, with D perhaps TRBD1 (5 bases). V was cut by 6 bases and J by 0 bases, with 18 bases left in between. Germline values: CDR1 MDHEN, CDR2 SYDVKM. CDR3 length: 18 amino acids. In DNA, the CDR3 is TGTGCCAGCAGCTCTCGGGACTTCAAAAGCTCCTATAATTCACCCCTCCACTTT. Translating gives CASSSRDFKSSYNSPLHF.

Notes on this clonotype: One junction end disagrees with the germline gene, perhaps due to a read error. This chain links TRBV6-2 or TRBV6-3 with TRBJ1-2; perhaps TRBD1 as D (6 bases). The CDR3 is 16 amino acids. Germline V CDR1 and CDR2: MNHEY, SVGEGT. CDR3 nucleotide sequence: TGTGCCAGCAGTTACGATTTGGTAAGGACAGACTATGGCTGCACCTTC. Protein sequence: CASSYDLVRTDYGCTF.

The chain combines TRBV6-5 with TRBJ1-5; D gene unclear. V was cut by 0 bases and J by 3 bases, with 9 bases left in between. The CDR3 totals 15 residues. Looked up from germline, CDR1 is MNHEY and CDR2 is SVGAGI. CDR3 nucleotide sequence: TGTGCCAGCAGTTACTCTGTGGGAGTCAATCAGCCCCAGCATTTT. Encoded protein: CASSYSVGVNQPQHF.

As concerns this clonotype: Given a much more abundant clone one base away, this may be a read error. The V and J genes are TRBV11-2 and TRBJ2-7, with TRBD1 matching 7 bases. The CDR3 runs to 15 residues. Germline V lookup: CDR1 SGHAT, CDR2 FQNNGV. CDR3 sequence reads: CASSLDRGIRYGQYF. DNA for the CDR3: TGTGCCAGCAGCTTAGACAGGGGGATAAGGTACGGGCAGTACTTC.

This clonotype was seen at least ten times. The V and J genes are TRBV12-3 or TRBV12-4 and TRBJ2-7; D remains ambiguous. This CDR3 is 13 amino acids long. Trimming removed 0 bases at V and 7 bases at J, with 10 bases between. The CDR3 DNA sequence: TGTGCCAGCAGTTTAGCGGGTGGGCTTGAGCAGTACTTC. As protein: CASSLAGGLEQYF.

This clonotype turned up a few times. The J gene is TRBJ2-4, the V gene TRBV12-3 or TRBV12-4; D might be TRBD2 (5 bases). V lost 4 bases, J lost 5 bases, and 21 bases lay in between. This CDR3 has 17 residues. The DNA for the CDR3 is TGTGCCAGCAGTTCTGACCTAGCATCCGATCTCCAAAACATTCAGTACTTC. Its translation: CASSSDLASDLQNIQYF.

A few counts support this clonotype. The chain is built from TRBV5-1 and TRBJ2-2; a weak D match, TRBD2 (6 bases). Trimming stripped 6 bases from V and 1 base from J, with 13 bases between. The CDR3 length is 15 residues. CDR1 is SGHRS, CDR2 YFSETQ, per germline. DNA for the CDR3: TGCGCCAGCATGGAGGGAGCAGGGAACACCGGGGAGCTGTTTTTT. Amino acid sequence: CASMEGAGNTGELFF.

Ten or more counts support this clonotype. The chain has TRBV7-2 and TRBJ2-1, with D maybe TRBD2 (5 bases). This CDR3 spans 15 amino acids. Germline values: CDR1 SGHTA, CDR2 FQGNSA. V was pared by 3 bases and J by 5 bases, with 14 bases between. CDR3 residues: CASSLGPAENNEQFF. The CDR3 DNA follows: TGTGCCAGCAGCTTGGGCCCAGCGGAAAACAATGAGCAGTTCTTC.

This clonotype showed up many times. CDR3 coding DNA: TGTGCCAGCAGTTTAGAGGACGGTGGGCAGCCCCAGCATTTT. Its protein is CASSLEDGGQPQHF. V usage is TRBV12-3 or TRBV12-4 and J usage is TRBJ1-5; D gene ambiguous. The CDR3 totals 14 residues. The V end lost 1 base, the J end lost 7 bases, and 11 bases lay between the germline ends.

The chain has TRBV20-1 and TRBJ2-1, with a weak D call TRBD2 (5 bases). The CDR3 has 12 residues. V was shortened by 5 bases and J by 6 bases, with 11 bases between the two germline ends. From germline, CDR1 is DFQATT and CDR2 SNEGSKA (reference sequence). The CDR3 coding sequence is TGCAGTGCTCACCAAGGGAGCAATGAGCAGTTCTTC. Translated: CSAHQGSNEQFF.

CDR3 DNA: TGTGCCAGCAGCCCCTCGGTGGAGGGGGGCACCGGGGAGCTGTTTTTT. It is translated as CASSPSVEGGTGELFF. The chain has TRBV7-8 and TRBJ2-2; possibly TRBD1 or TRBD2 for D (6 bases each). V lost 5 bases and J lost 4, with 17 bases in between. Germline V gene lookup returns CDR1 SGHVS and CDR2 FQNEAQ. CDR3 length: 16 amino acids.

The V and J genes are TRBV6-2 or TRBV6-3 and TRBJ2-3; a weak D match, TRBD2 (5 bases). Germline loops: CDR1 MNHEY, CDR2 SVGEGT. CDR3 length equals 13 residues. The V end was cut by 10 bases, the J end by 0 bases, with 11 bases between. In DNA form, the CDR3 reads TGTGCCATTAGGGAGTGGAGCACAGATACGCAGTATTTT. Amino acids: CAIREWSTDTQYF.

The rearrangement links TRBV20-1 to TRBJ2-5; 8 bases align to TRBD1. The germline V gene encodes CDR1 DFQATT and CDR2 SNEGSKA (reference sequence). The CDR3 has 13 amino acids. V trimming: 4 bases; J trimming: 2 bases; junction bases outside the gene matches: 3. This chain's CDR3 is CSAIDRGQETQYF. In DNA form, the CDR3 reads TGCAGTGCTATCGACAGGGGACAAGAGACCCAGTACTTC.

This clonotype has ten or more counts. The chain is built from TRBV11-2 and TRBJ2-3, with D maybe TRBD2 (5 bases). The V end lost 6 bases, the J end lost 4 bases, and 5 bases lay between the germline ends. CDR3 length: 11 residues. Germline CDR1 is SGHAT and CDR2 is FQNNGV. CDR3 loop: CASRGADTQYF. CDR3 sequence (DNA): TGTGCCAGCAGGGGAGCAGATACGCAGTATTTT.

The chain recombines TRBV6-1 with TRBJ1-2; the match to TRBD1 covers 7 bases. The CDR3 length is 15 residues. Trimming took 6 bases from V and 3 from J; bases not matched to a gene: 10. The V gene's germline CDR1 is MNHNS and CDR2 SASEGT. CDR3 nucleotide sequence: TGTGCCAGCAGACTAAACAGGGACAGTCACTATGGCTACACCTTC. As protein: CASRLNRDSHYGYTF.

This clonotype was seen a handful of times. J is TRBJ1-4 and V is TRBV20-1; TRBD1 matches at 9 bases. The CDR3 has 13 amino acids. Germline trimming cut 3 bases from V and 6 bases from J; bases unmatched to any gene: 2. Looked up from germline, CDR1 is DFQATT and CDR2 is SNEGSKA (reference sequence). CDR3 loop: CSASGTGYEKLFF. CDR3 DNA sequence: TGCAGTGCTAGCGGGACAGGGTATGAAAAACTGTTTTTT.

This clonotype came up many times. This chain connects TRBV5-1 to TRBJ1-6, with a weak D call TRBD1 (5 bases). V shed 4 bases and J shed 7 bases, with 15 bases lying between them. The CDR3 contains 15 residues. Germline-derived CDR1 and CDR2 are SGHRS and YFSETQ. This CDR3 reads CASSRDGNGNSPLHF. The CDR3 DNA sequence: TGCGCCAGCAGCCGGGACGGAAACGGGAATTCACCCCTCCACTTT.